These T cell receptor beta chains were read from a single sample in a study of blood T cells in healthy people across ages. TCRdb analysed the 5' RACE reads with MiXCR anew, one entry per CDR3 protein. The profile shows 1.5 million to 2 million distinct CDR3 sequences, under 30% of them singletons. Sequencing was performed on blood. The receptors here all came from a woman in her 30s in good health. Both conserved end residues are part of each CDR3. Each record gives: D gene, clone size, V gene, J gene, CDR3 protein, CDR3 DNA. The D gene is left open where the match is weak. Size tells how often a clone was seen (once, few, many) or the class of an expanded clone, and some rows leave it out.

NA	once	TRBV27	TRBJ1-5	CASSLNWAGDQLQHF	TGTGCCAGCAGTTTGAATTGGGCCGGCGATCAGCTCCAGCATTTT
NA	few	TRBV20-1	TRBJ2-1	CSADYHNEQFF	TGCAGTGCTGACTACCACAATGAGCAGTTCTTC
TRBD1	once	TRBV27	TRBJ2-5	CASSTTTGVGVYNEQYF	TGTGCCAGCAGTACTACTACAGGGGTTGGCGTTTACAATGAGCAGTACTTC
NA	NA	TRBV5-1	TRBJ2-3	CASSLDGLVTDTQYF	TGCGCCAGCAGCTTGGACGGGTTAGTCACAGATACGCAGTATTTT
NA	few	TRBV6-6	TRBJ1-1	CASEGHSNTEAFF	TGTGCCAGCGAGGGACACTCGAACACTGAAGCTTTCTTT
TRBD2	NA	TRBV7-2	TRBJ2-1	CASSRFPLLAGGRNEQFF	TGTGCCAGCAGTCGTTTCCCCCTACTAGCGGGGGGTAGGAATGAGCAGTTCTTC
NA	few	TRBV11-2	TRBJ2-1	CASSPELAPSYNEQFF	TGTGCCAGCAGCCCGGAGCTAGCGCCATCCTACAATGAGCAGTTCTTC
NA	NA	TRBV6-6	TRBJ2-1	CASRGAKAQGLEQFF	TGTGCCAGCAGGGGAGCTAAGGCGCAGGGGTTGGAGCAGTTCTTC
NA	NA	TRBV20-1	TRBJ2-7	CSARGLLYEQYF	TGCAGTGCTAGGGGACTTCTCTACGAGCAGTACTTC
NA	NA	TRBV7-2	TRBJ1-2	CASSLASGTGNYGYTF	TGTGCCAGCAGCTTAGCGAGCGGGACGGGTAACTATGGCTACACCTTC
NA	once	TRBV6-1	TRBJ1-2	CASSEAGKEGYTF	TGTGCCAGCAGTGAAGCGGGGAAGGAAGGCTACACCTTC
NA	NA	TRBV7-9	TRBJ2-1	CASSSLQGKFYNEQFF	TGTGCCAGCAGCTCCCTACAGGGAAAATTTTACAATGAGCAGTTCTTC
NA	NA	TRBV7-9	TRBJ1-5	CASSAQGNQPLHF	TGTGCCAGCAGCGCCCAGGGAAATCAGCCCCTGCATTTT
TRBD1	many	TRBV5-1	TRBJ2-1	CASSGGQVDNEQFF	TGCGCCAGCAGCGGAGGACAGGTAGACAATGAGCAGTTCTTC
NA	NA	TRBV20-1	TRBJ1-5	CSARVDAAGQPQHF	TGCAGTGCTAGAGTAGACGCAGCGGGTCAGCCCCAGCATTTT
NA	NA	TRBV10-3	TRBJ2-1	CAISEFANNERFF	TGTGCCATCAGTGAGTTTGCGAACAATGAGCGGTTCTTC
TRBD1	NA	TRBV7-3	TRBJ2-5	CASSLGTAVSETQYF	TGTGCCAGCAGCTTAGGGACAGCGGTTAGTGAGACCCAGTACTTC
NA	few	TRBV3-1	TRBJ2-7	CASSHTRPGYEQYF	TGTGCCAGCAGCCATACTAGGCCGGGTTACGAGCAGTACTTC
NA	few	TRBV29-1	TRBJ1-1	CSVDGKRTEAFF	TGCAGCGTTGATGGGAAAAGGACTGAAGCTTTCTTT
NA	many	TRBV7-3	TRBJ2-1	CASSLSGMTYNEQFF	TGTGCCAGCAGCTTATCCGGTATGACCTACAATGAGCAGTTCTTC
NA	few	TRBV7-9	TRBJ1-2	CASSLVESSGYTF	TGTGCCAGCAGCTTAGTAGAGAGTTCTGGCTACACCTTC
TRBD2	NA	TRBV6-1	TRBJ2-6	CASSVLAGLSGANVLTF	TGTGCCAGCAGTGTTCTAGCGGGGCTCTCTGGGGCCAACGTCCTGACTTTC
NA	NA	TRBV12-3/TRBV12-4	TRBJ1-1	CASSLMGSGTEAFF	TGTGCCAGCAGTTTAATGGGGTCGGGCACTGAAGCTTTCTTT
TRBD2	NA	TRBV6-5	TRBJ2-3	CASSYLPILAGSTDTQYF	TGTGCCAGCAGTTACTTACCGATACTAGCGGGGTCCACAGATACGCAGTATTTT
TRBD1	many	TRBV29-1	TRBJ1-2	CSVWTGDYGYTF	TGCAGCGTATGGACAGGGGACTATGGCTACACCTTC
NA	many	TRBV6-1	TRBJ2-7	CASSELGPSYEQYF	TGTGCCAGCAGTGAACTGGGGCCGTCCTACGAGCAGTACTTC
NA	NA	TRBV5-6	TRBJ1-2	CASSFFSGTLFGGYTF	TGTGCCAGCAGCTTTTTCTCCGGGACTTTATTCGGCGGCTACACCTTC
NA	NA	TRBV6-2/TRBV6-3	TRBJ1-2	CASSYSPTGKHGCTF	TGTGCCAGCAGTTACTCGCCTACAGGGAAGCATGGCTGCACCTTC
NA	many	TRBV20-1	TRBJ2-7	CSARGVRVYEQYF	TGCAGTGCCCGAGGGGTCAGAGTCTACGAGCAGTACTTC
NA	few	TRBV11-2	TRBJ2-1	CASSPPGTAELAYNEQFF	TGTGCCAGCAGCCCCCCCGGGACGGCGGAACTAGCCTACAATGAGCAGTTCTTC
TRBD2	NA	TRBV5-1	TRBJ2-1	CASSLGLAASKSYNEQFF	TGCGCCAGCAGCTTGGGACTAGCGGCCTCCAAATCCTACAATGAACAGTTCTTC
NA	NA	TRBV29-1	TRBJ2-1	CSVLSGSSYNEQFF	TGCAGCGTCCTGAGCGGTAGCTCCTACAATGAGCAGTTCTTC
NA	many	TRBV7-3	TRBJ2-7	CASSFRPDGEQYF	TGTGCCAGCAGCTTCCGACCTGACGGGGAGCAGTACTTC
NA	NA	TRBV4-2	TRBJ1-2	CASNQRHASNYDYTF	TGTGCCAGCAACCAGAGACACGCCTCTAACTATGACTACACCTTC
TRBD2	many	TRBV12-3/TRBV12-4	TRBJ2-7	CASSFVTSGLYEQYF	TGTGCCAGCAGTTTTGTCACTAGCGGGTTATACGAGCAGTACTTC
NA	once	TRBV7-2	TRBJ2-1	CASSFRAGSFNEQFF	TGTGCCAGCAGCTTTCGGGCAGGGTCTTTCAATGAGCAGTTCTTC
NA	NA	TRBV11-2	TRBJ2-7	CASSLPGEGFFLYEQYF	TGTGCCAGCAGCCTCCCAGGGGAGGGTTTTTTCTTGTACGAGCAGTACTTC
NA	NA	TRBV24-1	TRBJ2-3	CAASDFPGSMQYF	TGTGCCGCCAGTGATTTCCCGGGCTCTATGCAGTATTTT
NA	NA	TRBV4-1	TRBJ1-2	CAGSLEMDYGYTF	TGCGCCGGCAGCCTCGAAATGGACTATGGCTACACCTTC
TRBD2	few	TRBV10-3	TRBJ2-7	CAISESHGDYNEQYF	TGTGCCATCAGTGAGTCGCACGGGGACTACAATGAGCAGTACTTC